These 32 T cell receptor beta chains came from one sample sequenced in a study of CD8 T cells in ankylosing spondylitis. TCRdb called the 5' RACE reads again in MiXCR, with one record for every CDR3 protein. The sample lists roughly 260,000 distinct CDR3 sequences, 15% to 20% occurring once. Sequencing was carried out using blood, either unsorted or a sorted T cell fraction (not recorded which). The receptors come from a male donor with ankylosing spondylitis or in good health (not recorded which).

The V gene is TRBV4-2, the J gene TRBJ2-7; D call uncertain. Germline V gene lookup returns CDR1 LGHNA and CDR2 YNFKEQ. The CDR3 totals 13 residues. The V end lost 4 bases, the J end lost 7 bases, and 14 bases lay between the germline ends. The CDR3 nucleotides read TGTGCCAGCAGCCCATTCACCCTTTTGGAGCAGTACGTC. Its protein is CASSPFTLLEQYV.

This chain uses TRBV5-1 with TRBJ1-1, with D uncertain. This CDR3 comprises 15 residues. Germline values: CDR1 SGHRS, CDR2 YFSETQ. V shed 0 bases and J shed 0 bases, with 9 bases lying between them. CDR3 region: CASSLGLRMNTEAFF. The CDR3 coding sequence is TGCGCCAGCAGCTTGGGTTTAAGGATGAACACTGAAGCTTTCTTT.

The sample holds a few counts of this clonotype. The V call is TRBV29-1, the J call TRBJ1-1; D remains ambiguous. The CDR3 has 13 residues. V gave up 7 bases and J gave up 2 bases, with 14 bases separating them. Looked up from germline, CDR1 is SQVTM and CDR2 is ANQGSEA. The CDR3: CSGGRGSNTEAFF. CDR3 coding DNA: TGCAGCGGTGGGCGGGGAAGTAACACTGAAGCTTTCTTT. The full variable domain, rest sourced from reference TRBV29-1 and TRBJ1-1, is SAVISQKPSRDICQRGTSLTIQCQVDSQVTMMFWYRQQPGQSLTLIATANQGSEATYESGFVIDKFPISRPNLTFSTLTVSNMSPEDSSIYLCSGGRGSNTEAFFGQGTRLTVV.

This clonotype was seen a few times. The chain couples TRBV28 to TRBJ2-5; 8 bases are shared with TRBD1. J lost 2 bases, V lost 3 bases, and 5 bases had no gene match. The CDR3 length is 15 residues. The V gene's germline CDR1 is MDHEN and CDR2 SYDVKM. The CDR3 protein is CASSLDRVDQETQYF. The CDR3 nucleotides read TGTGCCAGCAGTTTGGACAGGGTGGATCAAGAGACCCAGTACTTC.

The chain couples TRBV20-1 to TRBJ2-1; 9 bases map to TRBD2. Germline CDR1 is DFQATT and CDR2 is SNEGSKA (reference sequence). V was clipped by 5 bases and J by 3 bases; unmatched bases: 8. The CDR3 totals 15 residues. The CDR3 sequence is CSAAPPAGGYNEQFF. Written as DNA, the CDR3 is TGCAGTGCTGCCCCCCCAGCGGGAGGCTACAATGAGCAGTTCTTC.

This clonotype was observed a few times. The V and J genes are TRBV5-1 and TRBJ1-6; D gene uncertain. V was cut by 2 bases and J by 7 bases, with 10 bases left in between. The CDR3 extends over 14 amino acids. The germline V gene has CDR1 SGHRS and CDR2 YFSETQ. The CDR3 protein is CASSLGPLNSPLHF. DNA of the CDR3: TGCGCCAGCAGCTTAGGGCCGCTGAATTCACCCCTCCACTTT.

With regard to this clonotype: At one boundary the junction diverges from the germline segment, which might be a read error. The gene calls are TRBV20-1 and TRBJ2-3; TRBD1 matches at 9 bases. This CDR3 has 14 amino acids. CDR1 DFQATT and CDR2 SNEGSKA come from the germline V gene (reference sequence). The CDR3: CNARVTGGTDTQYF. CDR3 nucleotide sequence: TGCAATGCTAGAGTGACAGGGGGAACAGATACGCAGTATTTT.

In nucleotides, the CDR3 is TGTGCCAGCAGTTTATCCCCTCGCGGAGGGTATAACGAGCAGTACGTC. It is translated as CASSLSPRGGYNEQYV. This chain links TRBV27 with TRBJ2-7, with D possibly TRBD2 on 6 matching bases. The CDR3 consists of 16 residues. Germline V gives CDR1 MNHEY, CDR2 SMNVEV (reference sequence). V was shortened by 0 bases and J by 5 bases, with 17 bases between the two germline ends.

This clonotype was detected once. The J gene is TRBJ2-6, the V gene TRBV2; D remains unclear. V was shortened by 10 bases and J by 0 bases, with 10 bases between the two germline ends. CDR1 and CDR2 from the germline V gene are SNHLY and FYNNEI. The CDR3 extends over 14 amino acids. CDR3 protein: CATDGYSGANVLTF. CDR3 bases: TGTGCCACGGACGGCTACTCTGGGGCCAACGTCCTGACTTTC. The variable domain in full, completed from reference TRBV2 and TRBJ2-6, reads EPEVTQTPSHQVTQMGQEVILRCVPISNHLYFYWYRQILGQKVEFLVSFYNNEISEKSEIFDDQFSVERPDGSNFTLKIRSTKLEDSAMYFCATDGYSGANVLTFGAGSRLTVL.

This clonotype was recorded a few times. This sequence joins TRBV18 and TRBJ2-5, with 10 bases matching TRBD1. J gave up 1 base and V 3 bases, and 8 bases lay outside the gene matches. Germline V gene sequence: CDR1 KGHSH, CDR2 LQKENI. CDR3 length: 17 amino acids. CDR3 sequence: CASSPLPGQGLQETQYF. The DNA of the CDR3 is TGTGCCAGCTCACCTCTTCCGGGACAGGGGCTCCAAGAGACCCAGTACTTC.

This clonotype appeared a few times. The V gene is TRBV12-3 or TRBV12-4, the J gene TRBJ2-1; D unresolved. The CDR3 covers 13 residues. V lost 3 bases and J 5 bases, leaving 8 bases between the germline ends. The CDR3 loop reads CASSFMGNNEQFF. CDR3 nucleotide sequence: TGTGCCAGCAGTTTTATGGGGAACAATGAGCAGTTCTTC.

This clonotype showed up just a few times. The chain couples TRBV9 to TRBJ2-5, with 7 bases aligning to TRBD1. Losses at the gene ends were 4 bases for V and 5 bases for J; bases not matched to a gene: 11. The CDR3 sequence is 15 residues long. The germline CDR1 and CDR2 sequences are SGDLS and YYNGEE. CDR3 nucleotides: TGTGCCAGCAGCCCCGGTGACAGGGTTCGGGAGACCCAGTACTTC. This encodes CASSPGDRVRETQYF.

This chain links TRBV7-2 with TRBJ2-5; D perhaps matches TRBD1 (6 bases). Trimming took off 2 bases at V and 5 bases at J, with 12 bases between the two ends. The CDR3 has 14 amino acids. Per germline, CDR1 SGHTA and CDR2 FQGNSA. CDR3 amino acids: CASSLWGPRETQYF. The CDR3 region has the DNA TGTGCCAGCAGCTTATGGGGGCCGCGGGAGACCCAGTACTTC.

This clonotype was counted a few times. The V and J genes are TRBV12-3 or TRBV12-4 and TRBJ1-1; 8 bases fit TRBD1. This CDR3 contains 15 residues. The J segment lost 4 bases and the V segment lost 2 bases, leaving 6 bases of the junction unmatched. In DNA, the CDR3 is TGTGCCAGCAGTTTACCTCGGACAGGGTTCACTGAAGCTTTCTTT. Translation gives CASSLPRTGFTEAFF.

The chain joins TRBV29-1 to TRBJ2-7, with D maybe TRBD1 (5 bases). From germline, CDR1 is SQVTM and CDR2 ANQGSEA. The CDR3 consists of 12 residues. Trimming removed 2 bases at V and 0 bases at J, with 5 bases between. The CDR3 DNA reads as TGCAGCGTTGAAAGGGGCTCCTACGAGCAGTACGTC. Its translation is CSVERGSYEQYV.

The CDR3 sequence is CASSSHPGGVTQYF. CDR3 in DNA: TGTGCCAGCAGCTCCCATCCCGGCGGGGTAACGCAGTATTTT. The chain is built from TRBV11-2 and TRBJ2-3; TRBD2 might be the D (6 bases). V lost 4 bases, J lost 9 bases, and 17 bases lay in between. The germline V gene encodes CDR1 SGHAT and CDR2 FQNNGV. This CDR3 is built from 14 residues.

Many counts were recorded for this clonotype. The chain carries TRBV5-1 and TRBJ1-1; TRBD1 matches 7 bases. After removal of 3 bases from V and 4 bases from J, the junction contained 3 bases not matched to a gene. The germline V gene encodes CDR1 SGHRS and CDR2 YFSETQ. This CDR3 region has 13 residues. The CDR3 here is CASSSGTATEAFF. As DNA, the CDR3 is TGCGCCAGCAGCTCCGGGACAGCCACTGAAGCTTTCTTT.

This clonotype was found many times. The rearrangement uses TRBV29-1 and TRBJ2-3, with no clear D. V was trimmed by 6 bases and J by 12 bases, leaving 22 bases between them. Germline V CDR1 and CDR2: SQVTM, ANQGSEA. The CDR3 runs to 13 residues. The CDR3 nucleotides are TGCAGCGTCCTACTGGCCCCTCAACTGATTCAGTATTTT. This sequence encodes CSVLLAPQLIQYF.

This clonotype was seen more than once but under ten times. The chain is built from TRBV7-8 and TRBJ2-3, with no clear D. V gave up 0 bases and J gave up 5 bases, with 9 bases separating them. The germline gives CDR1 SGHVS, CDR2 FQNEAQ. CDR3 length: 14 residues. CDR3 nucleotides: TGTGCCAGCAGCTTAGCTGGCTTCCAAGATACGCAGTATTTT. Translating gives CASSLAGFQDTQYF.

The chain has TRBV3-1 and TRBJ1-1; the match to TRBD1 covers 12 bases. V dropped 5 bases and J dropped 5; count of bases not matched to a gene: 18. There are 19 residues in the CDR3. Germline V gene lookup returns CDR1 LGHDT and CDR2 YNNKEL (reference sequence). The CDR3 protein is CASSGTAGTGGSGGTEAFF. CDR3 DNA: TGTGCCAGCAGCGGTACGGCCGGGACAGGGGGCTCGGGGGGAACTGAAGCTTTCTTT.

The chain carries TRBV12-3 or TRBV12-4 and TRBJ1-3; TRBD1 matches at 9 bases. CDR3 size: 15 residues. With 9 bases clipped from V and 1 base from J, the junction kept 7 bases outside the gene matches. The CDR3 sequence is CASRQGVHSGNTIYF. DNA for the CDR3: TGTGCCAGTAGACAGGGGGTACATTCTGGAAACACCATATATTTT.

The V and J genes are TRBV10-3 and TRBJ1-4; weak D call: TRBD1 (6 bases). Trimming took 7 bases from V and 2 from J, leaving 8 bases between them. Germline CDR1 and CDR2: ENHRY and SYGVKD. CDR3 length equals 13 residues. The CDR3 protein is CAIKGGTNEKLFF. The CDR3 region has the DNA TGTGCCATCAAAGGGGGTACTAATGAAAAACTGTTTTTT.

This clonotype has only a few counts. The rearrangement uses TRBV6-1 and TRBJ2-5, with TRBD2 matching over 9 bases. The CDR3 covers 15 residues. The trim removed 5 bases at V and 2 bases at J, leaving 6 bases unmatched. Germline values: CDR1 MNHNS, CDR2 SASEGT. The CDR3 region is CASSILLAGQETQYF. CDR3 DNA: TGTGCCAGCAGTATCCTACTAGCGGGTCAAGAGACCCAGTACTTC.

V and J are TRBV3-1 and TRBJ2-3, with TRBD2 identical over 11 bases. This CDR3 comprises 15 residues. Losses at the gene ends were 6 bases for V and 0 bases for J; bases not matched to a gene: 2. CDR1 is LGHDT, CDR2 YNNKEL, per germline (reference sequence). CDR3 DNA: TGTGCCAGCAGACTAGCGGGGGCTAGCACAGATACGCAGTATTTT. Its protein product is CASRLAGASTDTQYF.

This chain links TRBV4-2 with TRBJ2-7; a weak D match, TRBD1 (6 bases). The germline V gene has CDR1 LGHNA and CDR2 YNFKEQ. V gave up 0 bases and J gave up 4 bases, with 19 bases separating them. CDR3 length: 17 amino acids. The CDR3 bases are TGTGCCAGCAGCCAAGATTGGATAACACAGGGCCGATACGAGCAGTACGTC. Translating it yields CASSQDWITQGRYEQYV.

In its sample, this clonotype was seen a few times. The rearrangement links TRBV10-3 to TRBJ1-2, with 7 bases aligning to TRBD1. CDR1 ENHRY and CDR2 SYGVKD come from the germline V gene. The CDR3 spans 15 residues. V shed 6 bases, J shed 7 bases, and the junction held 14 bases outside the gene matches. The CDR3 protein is CAISETGRTRIGYTF. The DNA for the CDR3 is TGTGCCATCAGCGAGACAGGGAGAACCCGGATTGGCTACACCTTC.

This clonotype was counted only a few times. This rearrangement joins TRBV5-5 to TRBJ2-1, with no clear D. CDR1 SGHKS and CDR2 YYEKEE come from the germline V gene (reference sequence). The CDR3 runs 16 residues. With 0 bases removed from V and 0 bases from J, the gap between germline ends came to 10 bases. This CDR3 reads CASSLAPEISYNEQFF. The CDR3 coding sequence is TGTGCCAGCAGCTTGGCTCCGGAAATCTCCTACAATGAGCAGTTCTTC.

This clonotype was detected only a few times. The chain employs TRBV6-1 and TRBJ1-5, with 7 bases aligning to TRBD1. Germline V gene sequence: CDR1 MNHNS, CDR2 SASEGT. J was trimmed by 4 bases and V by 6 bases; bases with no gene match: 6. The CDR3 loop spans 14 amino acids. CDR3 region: CASSIPGQNQPQHF. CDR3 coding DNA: TGTGCCAGCAGCATTCCGGGACAGAATCAGCCCCAGCATTTT.

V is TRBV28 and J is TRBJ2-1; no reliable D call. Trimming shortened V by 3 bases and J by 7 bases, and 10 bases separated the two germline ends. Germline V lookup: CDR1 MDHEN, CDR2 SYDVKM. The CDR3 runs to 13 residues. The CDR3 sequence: CASSFVLINEQFF. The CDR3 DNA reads TGTGCCAGCAGTTTCGTTCTAATAAATGAGCAGTTCTTC.

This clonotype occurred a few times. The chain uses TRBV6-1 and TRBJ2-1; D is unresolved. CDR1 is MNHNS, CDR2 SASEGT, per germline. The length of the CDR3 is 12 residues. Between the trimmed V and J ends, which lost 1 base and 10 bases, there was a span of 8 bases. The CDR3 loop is CASSEGWQEQFF. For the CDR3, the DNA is TGTGCCAGCAGTGAAGGGTGGCAGGAGCAGTTCTTC.

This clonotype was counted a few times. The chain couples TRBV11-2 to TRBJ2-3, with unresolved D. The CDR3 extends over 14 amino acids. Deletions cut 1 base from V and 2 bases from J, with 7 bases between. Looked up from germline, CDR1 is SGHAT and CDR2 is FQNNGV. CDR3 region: CASSLVRNTDTQYF. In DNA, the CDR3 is TGTGCCAGCAGCTTAGTCAGGAACACAGATACGCAGTATTTT.

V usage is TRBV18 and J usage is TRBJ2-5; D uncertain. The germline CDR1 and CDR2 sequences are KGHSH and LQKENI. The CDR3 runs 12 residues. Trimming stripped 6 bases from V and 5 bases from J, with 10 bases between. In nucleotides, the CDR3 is TGTGCCAGCTCCTTGGTTGCGGAGACCCAGTACTTC. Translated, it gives CASSLVAETQYF.